The source of this TCR beta chain is a study of shared clonotypes between healthy human individuals (dated by TCRdb to about 2020). Regarding the study in general: A few men and two women, aged 18 to 49 years, made up the cohort. Per donor, three plates each were used for CD4 naive and CD4 memory, two for CD8 naive, and one for CD8 memory. The study deeply sequenced blood TCR repertoires of roughly five healthy adults to estimate repertoire size and the extent of clonotype sharing between individuals. To increase sequencing depth and limit assay-specific biases, different laboratories used diverse techniques to prepare libraries and sequence TCR repertoires. Each donor's leukapheresis produced roughly between about 0.8 and 10 billion PBMCs. What the study reported, not specific to this receptor: Incomplete sequencing was indicated by rarefaction of sorted-subset datasets, despite the large sequencing depth. Because the study included only a small number of donors, the genetic and exposure-history diversity represented was limited. Sampling was restricted to blood, and TCR repertoires in tissue are likely to differ from TCR repertoires in blood. Larger estimated clonotype richness was generally found for naive subsets than for memory subsets. Pairwise subsampling indicated that sequencing depth was expected to affect the degree of clonotype sharing among donors. When a few donors were compared, the shared fraction of clonotypes was 5% to 6.5% for naive CD4, around 4% for naive CD8, 2% to 2.5% for memory CD4, and approximately 0.4% for memory CD8. Higher generation probabilities were observed for clonotypes shared by all four sorted-subset donors than for non-shared clonotypes.

On this clone: Its antigen is not yet known. No much larger clone exists at a distance of one base, and base qualities are not known.

Using the deep immunoSEQ assay, TCR CDR3 regions were amplified from genomic DNA by multiplex PCR. For each cell subset, the extracted genomic DNA was distributed evenly across all wells of several immunoSEQ 96-well plates, and each plate served as one replicate. For sorted subsets, about 200 ng genomic DNA, equal to tens of thousands of T cell genomes, was loaded into each replicate PCR. Purified libraries were measured with a Qubit 3.0 fluorometer, size-checked on a Bioanalyzer 2100, and measured again with the KAPA Library Quantification kit. Every immunoSEQ 96-well plate was sequenced on a dedicated single-read 150-cycle Illumina NextSeq 550 flow cell. From the authors' description of their analysis: Because only junctional sequences without quality scores were contained in the immunoSEQ output, filtering matching that applied to full-length reads could not be performed. To assign V/J genes and CDR3, sequences were annotated using PyIR, a Python wrapper for IgBLAST v1.9, with IMGT germline references. Reads were removed for weak V/J assignments (E-value above 1e-6), missing CDR3, stop codons, out-of-frame junctions, or ambiguous translated residues. V3J clonotypes were defined as sequences sharing an identical inferred V gene, J gene, and CDR3 amino acid sequence. The percentage overlap between two repertoires was calculated by dividing the number of shared unique clonotypes by the size of the smaller repertoire. RTK rarefaction, the Chao1 estimator, and Recon v2.1 estimates of unobserved clonotypes were used to assess repertoire richness. OLGA was used to compute generation probabilities for all TCRbeta clonotypes that the gDNA method yielded from a handful of donors. TCRdb holds this immuneACCESS table with in-frame rearrangements only. Some clones are missing; in checked studies, unresolved V genes explain under half, and the rest has no known cause. V and J calls and clone size are given by that table; D and trimming were obtained from the DNA. Across this sample there are 2 million to 2.5 million clones, with roughly 95% seen only once. Of the sample, 0.1% to 0.15% falls within the top ten clones.

The junction carries 12 bases between V and J, which are trimmed by 5 bases and 1 base respectively. From its cysteine to its phenylalanine, the CDR3 spans 14 amino acids. Of all the DNA, just the CDR3 is kept, 42 bases in frame from base 1. CDR1 is given as LNHDA and CDR2 as SQIVND, both from the germline V gene (reference sequence). Donors were healthy HIV-negative adults with no recently reported acute infections or vaccinations. All donors were Caucasian adults living in Nashville, Tennessee, USA. CD4+ T cells were enriched through magnetic negative selection, after which naive cells were positively selected on CD45RA and the remaining negative fraction served as the memory subset. Blood was obtained by leukapheresis, after which PBMCs were separated by Ficoll-Histopaque density gradient centrifugation and cryopreserved in liquid nitrogen vapor phase. Analytical flow cytometry was used to check the purity and quantity of every magnetically sorted T cell population. Genomic DNA was isolated from each sorted fraction and quantified by UV absorbance on a Nanodrop 2000c.

This chain is built from TRBV19 and TRBJ2-7, and possibly TRBD2, on 6 matching bases. Sequenced: naive CD4+ T cells sorted from blood. Reading the label with the study, this specimen's cell subset or site is: CD45RA+ positively selected. The TCR comes from a man younger than 30 in good health. For the CDR3, the sequence is CASSDPAGSYEQYF. The DNA is as follows: TGTGCCAGTAGTGACCCGGCGGGATCCTACGAGCAGTACTTC.